This TCR beta chain was recovered during a study of cytotoxic CD8 clonotypes in ibrutinib-treated CLL. Study findings and constraints: The study sampled sustained-remission and progressing patients at different times.

The targeted sequencing depth was 1 in 200,000 to 1 in 1 million T cells. The assay was immunoSEQ multiplex PCR, and TCRdb's table has in-frame clones only and misses some. The sample shows 110,000 to 150,000 clones, roughly 90% of them seen only once. For this clone: Its specificity is not known.

The V and J ends lost 6 bases and 5 bases respectively, with 10 bases between them. Germline CDR1 MNHEY, CDR2 SMNVEV (reference sequence). CDR3 length: 13 residues. V usage is TRBV27 and J usage is TRBJ2-2; D is uncertain. This clonotype was sampled from a human donor with chronic lymphocytic leukemia. The material sequenced was PBMCs, taken after 12 months of ibrutinib treatment. CDR3 DNA: TGTGCCAGCAGCCCAAAGATAACCGGGGAGCTGTTTTTT. Translation gives CASSPKITGELFF.